The TCR beta chain under discussion was sequenced for a study of cytomegalovirus exposure and HLA in healthy donors. While the first cohort had some 700 subjects, the donors belonged to the separate validation cohort of over a hundred subjects. The V and J ends lost 5 bases and 3 bases respectively, with 16 bases between them. Germline lookup yields CDR1 LNHDA and CDR2 SQIVND (reference sequence). The CDR3 has 16 residues. With respect to this clone: Its antigen remains unknown.

The method was immunoSEQ multiplex PCR; TCRdb's version includes in-frame clones alone and lacks a portion of them. The sample holds about 360,000 clones; more than 80% are singletons and the top ten take 0.83%. Study-wide results and limits: A list of 150 or so TCR beta chains associated with cytomegalovirus was given. The tendency of first-cohort TCR clusters to co-occur in the 120 validation repertoires was identified by a subsequent analysis.

Sequences were obtained from PBMCs. The chain links TRBV19 to TRBJ1-4; D possibly corresponds to TRBD1 (6 bases). This clonotype originated in a woman between 18 and 29 years old in good health and CMV-seronegative. CDR3 residues: CASSDEKGGPNEKLFF. Here the CDR3 DNA reads TGTGCCAGTAGTGACGAGAAAGGGGGACCTAATGAAAAACTGTTTTTT.